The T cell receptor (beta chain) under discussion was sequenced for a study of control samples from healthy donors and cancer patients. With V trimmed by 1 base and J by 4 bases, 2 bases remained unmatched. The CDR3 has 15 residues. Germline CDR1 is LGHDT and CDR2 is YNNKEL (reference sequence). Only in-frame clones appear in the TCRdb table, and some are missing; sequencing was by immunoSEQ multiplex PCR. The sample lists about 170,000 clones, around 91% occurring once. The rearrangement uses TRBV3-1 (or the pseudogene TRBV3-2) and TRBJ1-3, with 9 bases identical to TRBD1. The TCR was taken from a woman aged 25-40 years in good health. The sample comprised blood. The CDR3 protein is CASSQGGQGGNTIYF. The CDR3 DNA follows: TGTGCCAGCAGCCAAGGGGGACAGGGCGGAAACACCATATATTTT.